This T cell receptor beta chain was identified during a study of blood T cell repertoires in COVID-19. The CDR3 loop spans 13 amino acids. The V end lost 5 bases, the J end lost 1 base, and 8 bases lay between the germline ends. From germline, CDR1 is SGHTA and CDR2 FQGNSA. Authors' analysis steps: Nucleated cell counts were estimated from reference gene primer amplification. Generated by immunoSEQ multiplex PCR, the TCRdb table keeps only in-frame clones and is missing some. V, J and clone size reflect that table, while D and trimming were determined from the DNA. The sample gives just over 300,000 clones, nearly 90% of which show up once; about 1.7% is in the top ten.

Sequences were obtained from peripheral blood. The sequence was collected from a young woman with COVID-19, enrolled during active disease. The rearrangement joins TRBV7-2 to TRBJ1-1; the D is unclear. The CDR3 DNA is TGTGCCAGCAGCCGACAAGAGAACACTGAAGCTTTCTTT. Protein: CASSRQENTEAFF.